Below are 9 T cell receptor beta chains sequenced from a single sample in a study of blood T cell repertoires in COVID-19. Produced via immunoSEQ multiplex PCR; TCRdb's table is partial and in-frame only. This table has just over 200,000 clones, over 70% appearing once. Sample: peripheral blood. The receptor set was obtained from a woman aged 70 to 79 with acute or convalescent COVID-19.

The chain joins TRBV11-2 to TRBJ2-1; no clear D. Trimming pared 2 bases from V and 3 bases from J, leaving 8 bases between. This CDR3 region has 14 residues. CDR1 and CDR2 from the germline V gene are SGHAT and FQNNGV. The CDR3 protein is CASSLLVGYNEQFF. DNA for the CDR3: TGTGCCAGCAGCTTACTAGTAGGCTACAATGAGCAGTTCTTC.

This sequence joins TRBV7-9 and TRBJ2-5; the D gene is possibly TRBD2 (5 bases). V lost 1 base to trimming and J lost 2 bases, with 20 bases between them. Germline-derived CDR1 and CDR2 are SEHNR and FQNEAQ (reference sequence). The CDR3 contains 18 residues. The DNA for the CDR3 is TGTGCCAGCAGCTTAGGGCTTCGCGCAGTAGAGGGACAAGAGACCCAGTACTTC. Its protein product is CASSLGLRAVEGQETQYF.

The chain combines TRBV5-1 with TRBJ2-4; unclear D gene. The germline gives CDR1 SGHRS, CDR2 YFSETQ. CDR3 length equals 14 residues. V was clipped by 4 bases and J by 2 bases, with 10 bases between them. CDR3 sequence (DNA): TGCGCCAGCAGCGAGCGTAGCACCAAAAACATTCAGTACTTC. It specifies CASSERSTKNIQYF.

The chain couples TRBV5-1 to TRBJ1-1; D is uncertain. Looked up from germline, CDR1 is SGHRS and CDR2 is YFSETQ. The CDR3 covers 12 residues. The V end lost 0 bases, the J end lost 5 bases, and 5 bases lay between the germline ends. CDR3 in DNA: TGCGCCAGCAGCTTGGGGAGGACTGAAGCTTTCTTT. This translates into CASSLGRTEAFF.

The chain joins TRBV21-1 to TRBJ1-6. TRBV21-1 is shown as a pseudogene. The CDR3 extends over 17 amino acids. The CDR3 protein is CASSKFAPGGNNSPLHF. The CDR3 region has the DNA TGTGCCAGCAGCAAATTTGCTCCGGGGGGCAATAATTCACCCCTCCACTTT.

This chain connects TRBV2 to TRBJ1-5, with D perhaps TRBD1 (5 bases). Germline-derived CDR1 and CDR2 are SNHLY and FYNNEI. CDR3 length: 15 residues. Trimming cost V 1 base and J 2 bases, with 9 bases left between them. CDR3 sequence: CASSEEGARNQPQHF. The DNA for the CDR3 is TGTGCCAGCAGTGAAGAAGGGGCGCGCAATCAGCCCCAGCATTTT.

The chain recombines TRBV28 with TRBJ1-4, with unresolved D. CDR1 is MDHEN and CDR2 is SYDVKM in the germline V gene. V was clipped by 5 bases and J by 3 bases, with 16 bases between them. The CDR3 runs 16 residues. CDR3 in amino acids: CASSPVLPRPNEKLFF. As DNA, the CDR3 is TGTGCCAGCAGTCCCGTACTCCCGAGGCCTAATGAAAAACTGTTTTTT.

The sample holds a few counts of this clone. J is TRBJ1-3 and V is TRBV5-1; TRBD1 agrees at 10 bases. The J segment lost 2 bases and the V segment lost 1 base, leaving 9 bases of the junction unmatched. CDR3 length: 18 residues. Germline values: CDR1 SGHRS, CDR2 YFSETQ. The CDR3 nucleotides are TGCGCCAGCAGCTTGACCACCGGGACAGGGGAGACTGGAAACACCATATATTTT. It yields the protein CASSLTTGTGETGNTIYF.

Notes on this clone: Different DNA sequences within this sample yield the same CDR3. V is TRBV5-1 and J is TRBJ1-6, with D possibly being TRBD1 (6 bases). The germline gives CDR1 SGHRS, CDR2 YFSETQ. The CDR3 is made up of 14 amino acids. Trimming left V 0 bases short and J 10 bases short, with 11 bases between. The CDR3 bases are TGCGCCAGCAGCTTGGGGCAGGGGAACTCACCCCTCCACTTT. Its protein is CASSLGQGNSPLHF. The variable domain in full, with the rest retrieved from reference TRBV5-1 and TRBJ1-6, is KAGVTQTPRYLIKTRGQQVTLSCSPISGHRSVSWYQQTPGQGLQFLFEYFSETQRNKGNFPGRFSGRQFSNSRSEMNVSTLELGDSALYLCASSLGQGNSPLHFGNGTRLTVT.